This passage covers 20 T cell receptor beta chains from one sample sequenced in a study of vaccination and CD4 T cells after COVID-19. Treatment in this sample: roughly 11-day PBMC culture with coronavirus spike peptide pools or control peptides (ViraFEST assay). The assay that was used to sequence DNA from cultured CD4+ T cells was the Oncomine TCR Beta short-read assay. TCRdb analysed the PCR reads with MiXCR anew, one entry per CDR3 protein. The table lists under 15,000 distinct CDR3 sequences, under 75% of them singletons. What these receptors recognize is not known. Source: CD4+ T cells from blood, cultured in vitro, taken before SARS-CoV-2 vaccination. All receptors come from a human donor who had recovered from COVID-19.

The chain carries TRBV20-1 and TRBJ1-2; D gene unclear. In germline, CDR1 is DFQATT, CDR2 SNEGSKA (reference sequence). With 3 bases removed from V and 2 bases from J, the gap between germline ends came to 16 bases. The CDR3 runs to 15 residues. The CDR3 is CSASRHRFGNYGYTF. The CDR3 DNA is TGCAGTGCTAGTCGCCACAGATTCGGGAACTATGGCTACACCTTC.

The chain recombines TRBV28 with TRBJ1-4; 10 nucleotides agree with TRBD1. Per germline, CDR1 MDHEN and CDR2 SYDVKM. Trimming took 5 bases from V and 6 from J; bases not matched to a gene: 6. The CDR3 is 15 residues long. CDR3 sequence (DNA): TGTGCCAGCAGTGAAAGGACAGGGGGGGATGAAAAACTGTTTTTT. Protein: CASSERTGGDEKLFF.

The chain recombines TRBV7-2 with TRBJ1-1; D is undetermined. V lost 1 base, J lost 5 bases, and 8 bases lay in between. The CDR3 loop spans 13 amino acids. Germline CDR1 reads SGHTA; CDR2 reads FQGNSA. The CDR3 DNA reads as TGTGCCAGCAGCTTAGAGGCAAGGACTGAAGCTTTCTTT. Translated: CASSLEARTEAFF.

The CDR3 loop is CASSYLDRGYQPQHF. The CDR3 DNA follows: TGTGCCAGCAGTTACCTGGACAGGGGTTATCAGCCCCAGCATTTT. The V and J genes are TRBV6-2 or TRBV6-3 and TRBJ1-5; TRBD1 matches at 9 bases. The V segment lost 2 bases and the J segment 5 bases; nucleotides outside the gene matches: 4. The CDR3 extends over 15 amino acids. Germline V gene data show CDR1 as MNHEY and CDR2 as SVGEGT.

This chain joins TRBV7-2 and TRBJ1-1, with unresolved D. The V gene lost 7 bases and the J gene lost 0 bases, with 9 bases spanning the gap. CDR1 and CDR2 (germline): SGHTA, FQGNSA. The CDR3 contains 13 residues. CDR3 sequence reads: CASTGIMNTEAFF. In DNA, the CDR3 is TGTGCCAGCACCGGAATTATGAACACTGAAGCTTTCTTT.

V usage is TRBV7-9 and J usage is TRBJ1-6; D may be TRBD1 (5 bases). Germline V CDR1 and CDR2: SEHNR, FQNEAQ (reference sequence). The CDR3 has 15 amino acids. Trimming left V 0 bases short and J 7 bases short, with 10 bases between. The CDR3 DNA sequence: TGTGCCAGCAGCTTAGCGGGGACCCGAAATTCACCCCTCCACTTT. Its translation is CASSLAGTRNSPLHF.

This clonotype was found a few times. The genes are TRBV15 and TRBJ2-2; 10 bases map to TRBD1. Germline CDR1 and CDR2: LNHNV and YYDKDF (reference sequence). V dropped 5 bases and J dropped 6; count of bases not matched to a gene: 9. The CDR3 loop spans 16 amino acids. The CDR3 reads CATSAPGTGEAGELFF. In DNA form, the CDR3 reads TGTGCCACCAGCGCCCCCGGGACAGGGGAAGCCGGGGAGCTGTTTTTT. Combining the CDR3 with reference TRBV15 and TRBJ2-2 gives the whole variable domain DAMVIQNPRYQVTQFGKPVTLSCSQTLNHNVMYWYQQKSSQAPKLLFHYYDKDFNNEADTPDNFQSRRPNTSFCFLDIRSPGLGDTAMYLCATSAPGTGEAGELFFGEGSRLTVL.

The rearrangement links TRBV4-1 to TRBJ2-7; a weak D match, TRBD2 (5 bases). The CDR3 loop spans 15 amino acids. Trimming removed 1 base from V and 0 bases from J, with 10 bases in between. Germline V gives CDR1 MGHRA, CDR2 YSYEKL. The CDR3: CASSQVEENSYEQYF. In DNA form, the CDR3 reads TGCGCCAGCAGCCAAGTGGAGGAAAACTCCTACGAGCAGTACTTC.

J is TRBJ2-5 and V is TRBV5-8, with TRBD2 matching over 7 bases. The CDR3 length is 16 residues. Germline V gene sequence: CDR1 SGHTS, CDR2 YDEGEE. V was clipped by 2 bases and J by 5 bases; unmatched bases: 12. CDR3 DNA: TGTGCCAGCAGCTTTACTCTACGCGGGAGCGGGGAGACCCAGTACTTC. Its translation: CASSFTLRGSGETQYF.

The chain recombines TRBV19 with TRBJ2-7; 8 bases are a match to TRBD1. Germline trimming cut 2 bases from V and 0 bases from J; bases unmatched to any gene: 3. CDR1 LNHDA and CDR2 SQIVND come from the germline V gene (reference sequence). The CDR3 extends over 15 amino acids. In DNA, the CDR3 is TGTGCCAGTAGTATACGGACAGGGATCTCCTACGAGCAGTACTTC. As protein: CASSIRTGISYEQYF.

This chain uses TRBV5-4 with TRBJ2-7; D call uncertain. CDR1 is SGHNT, CDR2 YYREEE, per germline (reference sequence). Trimming removed 0 bases from V and 7 bases from J, with 11 bases in between. The CDR3 runs 13 residues. The DNA for the CDR3 is TGTGCCAGCAGCTTGGAGATTTCGAGTGAGCAGTACTTC. Its translation is CASSLEISSEQYF. Full variable domain (remainder filled in from reference TRBV5-4 and TRBJ2-7): ETGVTQSPTHLIKTRGQQVTLRCSSQSGHNTVSWYQQALGQGPQFIFQYYREEENGRGNFPPRFSGLQFPNYSSELNVNALELDDSALYLCASSLEISSEQYFGPGTRLTVT.

The rearrangement joins TRBV6-1 to TRBJ2-5, with TRBD1 as a possible D gene (5 bases). V was pared by 3 bases and J by 1 base, with 12 bases between. The CDR3 runs to 15 residues. Germline lookup yields CDR1 MNHNS and CDR2 SASEGT. The CDR3 coding sequence is TGTGCCAGCAGTGACGCCAGCAGGGCCCAAGAGACCCAGTACTTC. Protein sequence: CASSDASRAQETQYF.

The chain uses TRBV12-3 or TRBV12-4 and TRBJ1-1; D gene ambiguous. The CDR3 extends over 13 amino acids. Trimming removed 4 bases at V and 1 base at J, with 7 bases between. CDR3 amino acids: CASSSPANTEAFF. Written as DNA, the CDR3 is TGTGCCAGCAGTTCCCCGGCGAACACTGAAGCTTTCTTT.

The chain has TRBV2 and TRBJ2-2; tentative D call: TRBD2 (6 bases). The CDR3 extends over 13 amino acids. With 6 bases removed from V and 6 bases from J, the gap between germline ends came to 11 bases. CDR1 SNHLY and CDR2 FYNNEI come from the germline V gene. DNA of the CDR3: TGTGCCAGCAGATTCGGGGGACCCGGGGAGCTGTTTTTT. It specifies CASRFGGPGELFF.

This chain connects TRBV2 to TRBJ1-2; D is perhaps TRBD1 (5 bases). The CDR3 runs 14 residues. The ends were cut back, 5 bases at V and 0 bases at J, with 10 bases in the middle. Germline CDR1 and CDR2: SNHLY and FYNNEI. The CDR3 spells CASSWEGANYGYTF. The CDR3, as DNA: TGTGCCAGCAGTTGGGAAGGGGCTAACTATGGCTACACCTTC.

The V call is TRBV10-3, the J call TRBJ2-2; possible D gene TRBD1, 6 bases. Trimming stripped 5 bases from V and 6 bases from J, with 7 bases between. Germline assignment: CDR1 ENHRY and CDR2 SYGVKD. The CDR3 totals 12 residues. The CDR3 protein is CAISQGPGELFF. CDR3 sequence (DNA): TGTGCCATCAGTCAGGGGCCCGGGGAGCTGTTTTTT.

CDR3 sequence reads: CASSPTLNLNTYEQYF. DNA for the CDR3: TGTGCCAGCAGTCCTACCCTAAATCTTAATACCTACGAGCAGTACTTC. The chain combines TRBV28 with TRBJ2-7; D gene ambiguous. The V end lost 5 bases, the J end lost 2 bases, and 19 bases lay between the germline ends. Germline V CDR1 and CDR2: MDHEN, SYDVKM. This CDR3 has 16 amino acids.

The chain combines TRBV20-1 with TRBJ2-3; D remains ambiguous. The V end was cut by 3 bases, the J end by 6 bases, with 10 bases between. Germline CDR1 is DFQATT and CDR2 is SNEGSKA (reference sequence). This CDR3 is built from 12 residues. CDR3 residues: CSASPRGDTQYF. The CDR3 nucleotides are TGCAGTGCTAGTCCCCGAGGTGATACGCAGTATTTT.

The chain carries TRBV20-1 and TRBJ2-4; D may be TRBD1 (6 bases). Trimming left V 6 bases short and J 6 bases short, with 12 bases between. CDR1 and CDR2 (germline): DFQATT, SNEGSKA (reference sequence). CDR3 length: 12 amino acids. Here the CDR3 DNA reads TGCAGTGCCACGGGACACCTAAACATTCAGTACTTC. This sequence encodes CSATGHLNIQYF.

This clonotype rates as large (0.1 to 1%). This rearrangement joins TRBV20-1 to TRBJ1-5; 9 nucleotides agree with TRBD1. The CDR3 length is 14 residues. Germline CDR1 reads DFQATT; CDR2 reads SNEGSKA (reference sequence). V lost 6 bases and J lost 2; bases outside the gene matches: 5. The CDR3 DNA reads TGCAGTGCCAAGGGACAGGGCGGCAATCAGCCCCAGCATTTT. It encodes CSAKGQGGNQPQHF.